Reported below is one TCR beta chain. The antigen remains unidentified. 5'RACE template switching added a universal primer site and UMIs to TCR cDNA. Each CDR3 protein gets one entry after TCRdb re-called the 5' RACE reads with MiXCR. The repertoire includes 400,000 to 450,000 distinct CDR3 sequences, around 19% of them detected once, and roughly a sixth sits in the top ten. CDR1 is SNHLY and CDR2 is FYNNEI in the germline V gene. The ends were cut back, 3 bases at V and 4 bases at J, with 7 bases in the middle. The CDR3 totals 12 residues. The sample is drawn from a study of T cells after yellow fever vaccination. Study as a whole: SMART-Seq v4 Ultra Low Input handled preparation of low-cell-number fractions.

Study-wide findings and caveats: Abundant clonotypes (contaminants from the bulk population) could be present in FACS-sorted repertoires.

This sequence was found in a man younger than 30 who received the YFV17D yellow fever vaccine. Specimen: PBMCs, collected before the yellow fever booster vaccination. The V gene is TRBV2, the J gene TRBJ2-7; no clear D. In DNA, the CDR3 is TGTGCCAGCAGTGAGTCGATTTACGAGCAGTACGTC. It is translated as CASSESIYEQYV.